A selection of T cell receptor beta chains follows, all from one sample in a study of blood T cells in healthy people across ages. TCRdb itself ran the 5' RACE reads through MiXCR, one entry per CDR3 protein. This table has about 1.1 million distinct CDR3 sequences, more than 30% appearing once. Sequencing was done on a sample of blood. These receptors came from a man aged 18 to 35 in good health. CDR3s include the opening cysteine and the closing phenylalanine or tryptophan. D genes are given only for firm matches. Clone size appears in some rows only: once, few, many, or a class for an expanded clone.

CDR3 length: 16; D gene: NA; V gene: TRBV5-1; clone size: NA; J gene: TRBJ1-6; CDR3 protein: CASSSRGDSYNSPLHF; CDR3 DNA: TGCGCCAGCAGCTCACGGGGCGACTCCTATAATTCACCCCTCCACTTT
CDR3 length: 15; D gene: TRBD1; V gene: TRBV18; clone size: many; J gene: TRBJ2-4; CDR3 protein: CASSPTGESKNIQYF; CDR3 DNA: TGTGCCAGCTCACCGACAGGGGAGTCCAAAAACATTCAGTACTTC
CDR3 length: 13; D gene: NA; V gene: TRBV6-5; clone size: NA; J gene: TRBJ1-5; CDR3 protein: CASSYSTELPQHF; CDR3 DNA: TGTGCCAGCAGTTACTCTACAGAACTGCCCCAGCATTTT
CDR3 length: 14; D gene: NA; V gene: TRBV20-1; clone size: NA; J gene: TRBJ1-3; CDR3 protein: CSASGGYSGNTIYF; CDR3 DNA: TGCAGTGCTAGTGGAGGGTACTCTGGAAACACCATATATTTT
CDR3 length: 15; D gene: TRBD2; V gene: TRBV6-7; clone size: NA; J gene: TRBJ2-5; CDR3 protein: CASSYRIERGETQYF; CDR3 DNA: TGTGCCAGCAGTTACCGGATAGAGCGGGGAGAGACCCAGTACTTC
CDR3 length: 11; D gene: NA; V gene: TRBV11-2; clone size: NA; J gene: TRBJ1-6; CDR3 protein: CASSLQGQLHF; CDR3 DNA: TGTGCCAGCAGCTTACAGGGACAACTCCACTTT
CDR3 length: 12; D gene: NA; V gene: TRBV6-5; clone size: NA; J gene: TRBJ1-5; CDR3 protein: CASSARRGAQHF; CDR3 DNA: TGTGCCAGCAGTGCCCGTCGGGGAGCCCAGCATTTT
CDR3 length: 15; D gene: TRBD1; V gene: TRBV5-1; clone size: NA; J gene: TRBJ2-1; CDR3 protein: CASSPGQGNNNEQFF; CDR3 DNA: TGCGCCAGCAGCCCTGGACAGGGGAATAACAATGAGCAGTTCTTC
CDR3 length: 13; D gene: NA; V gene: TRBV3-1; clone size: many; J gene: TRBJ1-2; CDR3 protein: CASSPGRNYGYTF; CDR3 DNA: TGTGCCAGCAGCCCGGGTCGAAACTATGGCTACACCTTC
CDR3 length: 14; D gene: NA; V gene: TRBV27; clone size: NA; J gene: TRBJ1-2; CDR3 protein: CASSLSTVAGGYTF; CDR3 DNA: TGTGCCAGCAGTTTATCTACCGTGGCGGGCGGCTACACCTTC
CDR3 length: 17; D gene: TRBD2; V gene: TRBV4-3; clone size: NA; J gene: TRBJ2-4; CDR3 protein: CASSQEPSGVLGNIQYF; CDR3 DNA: TGCGCCAGCAGCCAAGAGCCTAGCGGGGTCCTCGGGAACATTCAGTACTTC
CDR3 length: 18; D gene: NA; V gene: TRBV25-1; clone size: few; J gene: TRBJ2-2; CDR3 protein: CASSDLSGTPSATGELFF; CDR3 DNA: TGTGCCAGCAGTGACTTATCCGGGACCCCGAGTGCCACCGGGGAGCTGTTTTTT
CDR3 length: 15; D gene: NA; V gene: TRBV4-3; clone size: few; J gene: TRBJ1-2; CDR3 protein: CASSQDNHRRDGYTF; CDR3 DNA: TGCGCCAGCAGCCAAGATAACCACAGGAGGGATGGCTACACCTTC
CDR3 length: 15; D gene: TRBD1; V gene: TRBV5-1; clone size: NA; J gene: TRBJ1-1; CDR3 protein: CASSLAGQGATEAFF; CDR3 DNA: TGCGCCAGCAGCCTCGCCGGCCAGGGGGCTACTGAAGCTTTCTTT
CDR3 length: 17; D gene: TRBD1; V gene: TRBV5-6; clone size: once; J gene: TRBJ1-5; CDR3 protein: CASSLGTGGFYGQPQHF; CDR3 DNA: TGTGCCAGCAGCCTCGGGACAGGGGGTTTCTATGGCCAGCCCCAGCATTTT
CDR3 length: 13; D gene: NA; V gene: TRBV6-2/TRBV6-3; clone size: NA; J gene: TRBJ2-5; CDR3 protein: CASKKTDGETQYF; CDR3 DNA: TGTGCCAGCAAAAAAACCGATGGAGAGACCCAGTACTTC
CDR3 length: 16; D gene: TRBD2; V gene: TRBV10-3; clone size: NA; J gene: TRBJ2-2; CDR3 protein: CAIRTLAGGRTGELFF; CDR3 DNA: TGTGCCATCAGGACCTTAGCGGGGGGGCGAACCGGGGAGCTGTTTTTT
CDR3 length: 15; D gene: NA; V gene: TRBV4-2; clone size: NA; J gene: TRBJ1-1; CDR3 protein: CASSQSYGGNTEAFF; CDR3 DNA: TGTGCCAGCAGCCAATCCTATGGGGGGAACACTGAAGCTTTCTTT
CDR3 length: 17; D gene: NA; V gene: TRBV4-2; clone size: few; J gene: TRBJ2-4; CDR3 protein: CASSQDRGEIAKNIQYF; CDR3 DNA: TGTGCCAGCAGCCAAGATAGGGGGGAGATAGCCAAAAACATTCAGTACTTC
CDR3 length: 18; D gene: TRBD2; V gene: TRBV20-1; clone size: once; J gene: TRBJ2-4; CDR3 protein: CSARDQRRGGEGKNIQYF; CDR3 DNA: TGCAGTGCTAGAGATCAGCGGCGGGGGGGCGAGGGCAAAAACATTCAGTACTTC
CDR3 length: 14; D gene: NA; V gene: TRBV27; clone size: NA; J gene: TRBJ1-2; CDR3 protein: CASREQGTDYGYTF; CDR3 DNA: TGTGCCAGCAGGGAACAGGGTACTGACTATGGCTACACCTTC
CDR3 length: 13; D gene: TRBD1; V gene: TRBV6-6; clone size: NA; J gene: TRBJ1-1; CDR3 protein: CASSPGWTGGAFF; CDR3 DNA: TGCGCCAGCAGTCCTGGATGGACAGGTGGGGCTTTCTTT
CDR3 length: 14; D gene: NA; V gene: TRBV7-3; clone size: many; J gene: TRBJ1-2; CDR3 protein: CASSPGPYNYGYTF; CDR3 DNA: TGTGCCAGCAGCCCCGGGCCCTATAACTATGGCTACACCTTC
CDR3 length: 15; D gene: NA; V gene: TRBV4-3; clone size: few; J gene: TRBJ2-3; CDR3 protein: CASSRTWGAEDTQYF; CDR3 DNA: TGCGCCAGCAGCCGCACGTGGGGGGCAGAAGATACGCAGTATTTT
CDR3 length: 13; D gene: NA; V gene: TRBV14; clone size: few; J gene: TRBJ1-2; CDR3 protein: CASSQYRAHGYTF; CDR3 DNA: TGTGCCAGCAGCCAATACAGGGCGCATGGCTACACCTTC
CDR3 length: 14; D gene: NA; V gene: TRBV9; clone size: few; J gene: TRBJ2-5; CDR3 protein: CASNGGSHQETQYF; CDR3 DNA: TGTGCCAGCAATGGGGGCTCCCATCAAGAGACCCAGTACTTC
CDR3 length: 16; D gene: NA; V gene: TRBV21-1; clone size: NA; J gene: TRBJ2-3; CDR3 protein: CASSKADRGRSDTQYF; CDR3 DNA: TGTGCCAGCAGCAAAGCGGACAGGGGTCGGTCAGATACGCAGTATTTT
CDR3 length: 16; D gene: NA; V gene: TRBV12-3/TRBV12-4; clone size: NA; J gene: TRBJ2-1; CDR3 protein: CASTSPDTYLSYEQFF; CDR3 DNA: TGTGCCAGCACATCTCCTGACACATACCTCTCCTACGAGCAGTTCTTC
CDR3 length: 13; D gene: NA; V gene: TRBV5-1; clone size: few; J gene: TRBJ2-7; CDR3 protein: CASPGRDSYEQYF; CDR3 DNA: TGCGCCAGCCCGGGACGGGACTCCTACGAGCAGTACTTC
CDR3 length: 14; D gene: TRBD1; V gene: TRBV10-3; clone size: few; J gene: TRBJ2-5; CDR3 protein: CAIKATGPQETQYF; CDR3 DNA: TGTGCCATCAAAGCGACAGGGCCGCAAGAGACCCAGTACTTC
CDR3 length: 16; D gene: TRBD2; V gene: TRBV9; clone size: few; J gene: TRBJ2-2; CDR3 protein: CASSAGLAGTTGELFF; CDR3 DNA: TGTGCCAGCAGCGCCGGACTAGCGGGGACCACCGGGGAGCTGTTTTTT
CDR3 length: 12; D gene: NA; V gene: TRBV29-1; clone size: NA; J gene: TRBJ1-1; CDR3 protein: CSVDGGITEAFF; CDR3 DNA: TGCAGCGTTGACGGGGGGATCACTGAAGCTTTCTTT
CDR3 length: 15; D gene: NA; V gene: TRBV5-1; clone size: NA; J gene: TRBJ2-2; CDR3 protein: CASSPISGNTGELFF; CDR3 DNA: TGCGCCAGCAGTCCCATTAGCGGGAACACCGGGGAGCTGTTTTTT
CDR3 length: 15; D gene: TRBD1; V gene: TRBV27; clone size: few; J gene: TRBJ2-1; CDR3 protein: CASSYAKTGGGGEFF; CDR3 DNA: TGTGCCAGCAGTTACGCGAAAACAGGGGGCGGGGGAGAGTTCTTC
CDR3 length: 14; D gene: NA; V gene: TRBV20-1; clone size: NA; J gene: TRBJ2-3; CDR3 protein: CSARDVGLSDTQYF; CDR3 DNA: TGCAGTGCTAGAGATGTGGGGCTGTCAGATACGCAGTATTTT
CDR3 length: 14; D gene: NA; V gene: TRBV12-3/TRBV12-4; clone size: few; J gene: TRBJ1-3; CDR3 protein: CASSLMSSGNTIYF; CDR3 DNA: TGTGCCAGCAGTTTGATGTCCTCTGGAAACACCATATATTTT
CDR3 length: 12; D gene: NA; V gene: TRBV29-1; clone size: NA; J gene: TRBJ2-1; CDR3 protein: CSVEVSEGGQFF; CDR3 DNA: TGCAGCGTTGAAGTATCGGAGGGTGGGCAGTTCTTC
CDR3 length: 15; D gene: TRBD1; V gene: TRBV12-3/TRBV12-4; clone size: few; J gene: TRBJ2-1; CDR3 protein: CASSIGQGAYNEQFF; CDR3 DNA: TGTGCCAGCAGCATTGGGCAGGGGGCCTACAATGAGCAGTTCTTC
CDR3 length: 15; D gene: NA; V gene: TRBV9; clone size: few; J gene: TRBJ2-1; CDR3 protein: CASSVDWPIYNEQFF; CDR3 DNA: TGTGCCAGCAGCGTGGACTGGCCTATCTACAATGAGCAGTTCTTC
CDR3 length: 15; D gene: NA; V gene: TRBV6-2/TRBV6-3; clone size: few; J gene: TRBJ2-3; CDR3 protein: CASSFAPIGMDTQYF; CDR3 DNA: TGTGCCAGCAGTTTTGCCCCCATCGGGATGGATACGCAGTATTTT
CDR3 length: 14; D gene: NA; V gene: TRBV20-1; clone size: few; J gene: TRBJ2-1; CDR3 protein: CSARATIGDNEQFF; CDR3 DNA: TGCAGTGCTAGAGCCACGATAGGGGACAATGAGCAGTTCTTC
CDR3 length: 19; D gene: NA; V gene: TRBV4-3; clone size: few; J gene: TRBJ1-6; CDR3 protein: CASSQEVPTGSSYNSPLHF; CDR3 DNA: TGCGCCAGCAGCCAAGAAGTCCCCACGGGAAGCTCCTATAATTCACCCCTCCACTTT
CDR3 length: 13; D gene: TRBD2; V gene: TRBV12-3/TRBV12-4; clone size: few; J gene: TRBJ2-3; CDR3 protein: CASTRLAPDTQYF; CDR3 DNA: TGTGCCAGCACCCGACTAGCCCCAGATACGCAGTATTTT
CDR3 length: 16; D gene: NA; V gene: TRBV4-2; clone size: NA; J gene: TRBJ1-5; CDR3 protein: CASSLRGGAGNQPQHF; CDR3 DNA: TGTGCCAGCAGCCTCCGGGGCGGCGCGGGCAATCAGCCCCAGCATTTT
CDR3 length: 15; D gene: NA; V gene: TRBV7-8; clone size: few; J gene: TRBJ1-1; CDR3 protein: CASSLRSELNTEAFF; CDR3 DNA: TGTGCCAGCAGCTTAAGGTCGGAGTTGAACACTGAAGCTTTCTTT
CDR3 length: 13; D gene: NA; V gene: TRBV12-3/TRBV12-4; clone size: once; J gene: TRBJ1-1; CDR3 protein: CASKNTPGPHAFF; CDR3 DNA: TGTGCCAGCAAAAATACGCCGGGCCCCCACGCTTTCTTT
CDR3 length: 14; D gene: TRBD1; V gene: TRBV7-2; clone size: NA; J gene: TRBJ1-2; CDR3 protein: CASSITRQGDGYTF; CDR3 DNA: TGTGCCAGCAGCATTACTAGACAGGGTGATGGCTACACCTTC
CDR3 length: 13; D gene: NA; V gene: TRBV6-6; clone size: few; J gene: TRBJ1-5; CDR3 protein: CASGRQSNQPQHF; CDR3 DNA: TGTGCCAGTGGTAGGCAAAGCAATCAGCCCCAGCATTTT
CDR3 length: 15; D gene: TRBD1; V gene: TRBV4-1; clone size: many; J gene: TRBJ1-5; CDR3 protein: CASSQEGQINQPQHF; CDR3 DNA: TGCGCCAGCAGCCAAGAGGGACAGATCAATCAGCCCCAGCATTTT
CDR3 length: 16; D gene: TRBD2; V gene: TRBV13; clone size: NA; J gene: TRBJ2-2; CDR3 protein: CASSPGTSRRTGELFF; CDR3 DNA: TGTGCCAGCAGCCCCGGGACTAGCAGACGCACCGGGGAGCTGTTTTTT
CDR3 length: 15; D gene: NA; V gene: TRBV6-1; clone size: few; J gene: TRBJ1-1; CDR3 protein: CASSVLGGVNTEAFF; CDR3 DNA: TGTGCCAGCAGTGTCTTGGGGGGCGTGAACACTGAAGCTTTCTTT
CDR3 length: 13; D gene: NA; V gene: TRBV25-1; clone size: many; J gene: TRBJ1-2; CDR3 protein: CASSVPGTGGYTF; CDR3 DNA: TGTGCCAGCAGTGTACCGGGGACGGGAGGCTACACCTTC
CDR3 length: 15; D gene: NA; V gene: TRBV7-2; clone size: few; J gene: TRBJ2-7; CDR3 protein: CASSLVSAGSYEQYF; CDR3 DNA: TGTGCCAGCAGCTTAGTTTCCGCAGGGTCTTACGAGCAGTACTTC
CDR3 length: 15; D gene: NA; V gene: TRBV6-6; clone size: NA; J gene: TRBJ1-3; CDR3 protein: CASSYGYYSGNTIYF; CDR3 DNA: TGTGCCAGCAGTTACGGGTATTACTCTGGAAACACCATATATTTT
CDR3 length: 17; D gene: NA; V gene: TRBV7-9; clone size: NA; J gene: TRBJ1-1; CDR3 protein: CASSLDRPGARSTEAFF; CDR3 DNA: TGTGCCAGCAGCTTAGACAGGCCTGGGGCCAGGAGCACTGAAGCTTTCTTT